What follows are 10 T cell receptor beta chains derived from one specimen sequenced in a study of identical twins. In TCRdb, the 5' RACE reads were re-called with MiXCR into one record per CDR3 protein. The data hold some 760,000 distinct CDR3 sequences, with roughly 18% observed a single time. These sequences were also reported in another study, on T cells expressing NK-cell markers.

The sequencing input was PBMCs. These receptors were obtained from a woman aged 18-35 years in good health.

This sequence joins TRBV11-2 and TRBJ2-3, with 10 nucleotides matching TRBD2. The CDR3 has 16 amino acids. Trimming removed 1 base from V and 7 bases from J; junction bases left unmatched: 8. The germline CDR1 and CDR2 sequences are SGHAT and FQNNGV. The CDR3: CASSLGLAGVLNTQYF. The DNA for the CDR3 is TGTGCCAGCAGCTTAGGCCTAGCGGGGGTTCTGAATACGCAGTATTTT.

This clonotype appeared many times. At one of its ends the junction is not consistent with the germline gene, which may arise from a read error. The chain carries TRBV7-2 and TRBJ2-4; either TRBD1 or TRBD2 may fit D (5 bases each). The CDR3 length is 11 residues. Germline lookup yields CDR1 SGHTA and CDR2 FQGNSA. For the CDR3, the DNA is TGTGCCAGCAGCCGAGGGGCCCAAGCGTCCTTC. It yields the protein CASSRGAQASF.

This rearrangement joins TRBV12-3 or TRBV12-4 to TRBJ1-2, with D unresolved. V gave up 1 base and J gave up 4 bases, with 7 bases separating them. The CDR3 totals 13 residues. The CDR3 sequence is CASSLDQFYGYTF. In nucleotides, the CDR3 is TGTGCCAGCAGTTTAGACCAGTTCTATGGCTACACCTTC.

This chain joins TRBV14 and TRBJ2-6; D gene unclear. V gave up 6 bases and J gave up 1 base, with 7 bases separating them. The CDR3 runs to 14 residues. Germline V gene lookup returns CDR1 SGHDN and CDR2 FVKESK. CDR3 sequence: CASSWQSGANVLTF. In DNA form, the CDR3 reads TGTGCCAGCAGTTGGCAGTCTGGGGCCAACGTCCTGACTTTC.

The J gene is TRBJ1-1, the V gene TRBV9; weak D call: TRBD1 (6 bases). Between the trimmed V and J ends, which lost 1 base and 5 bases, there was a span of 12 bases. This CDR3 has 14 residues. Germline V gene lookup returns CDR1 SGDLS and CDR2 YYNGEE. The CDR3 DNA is TGTGCCAGCAGCGTACGGGGGGCGGTTACTGAAGCTTTCTTT. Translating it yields CASSVRGAVTEAFF.

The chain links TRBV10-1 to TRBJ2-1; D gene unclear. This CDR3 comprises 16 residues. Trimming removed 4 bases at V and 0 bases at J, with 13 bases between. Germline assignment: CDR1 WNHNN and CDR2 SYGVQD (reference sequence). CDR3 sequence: CASSGRIGLSYNEQFF. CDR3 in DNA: TGCGCCAGCAGTGGAAGAATAGGGCTCTCCTACAATGAGCAGTTCTTC.

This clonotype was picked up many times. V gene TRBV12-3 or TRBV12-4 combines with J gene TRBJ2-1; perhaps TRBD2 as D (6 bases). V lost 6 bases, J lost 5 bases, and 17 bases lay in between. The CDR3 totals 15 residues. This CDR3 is CASSPLAGLDNEQFF. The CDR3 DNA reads TGTGCCAGCAGCCCGCTGGCGGGGCTTGACAATGAGCAGTTCTTC.

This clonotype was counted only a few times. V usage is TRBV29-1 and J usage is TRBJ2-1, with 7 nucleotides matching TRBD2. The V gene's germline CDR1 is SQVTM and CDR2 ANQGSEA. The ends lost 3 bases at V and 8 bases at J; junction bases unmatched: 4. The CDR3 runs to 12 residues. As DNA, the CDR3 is TGCAGCGTTGACGGGGGGAGCGATGAGCAGTTCTTC. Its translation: CSVDGGSDEQFF.

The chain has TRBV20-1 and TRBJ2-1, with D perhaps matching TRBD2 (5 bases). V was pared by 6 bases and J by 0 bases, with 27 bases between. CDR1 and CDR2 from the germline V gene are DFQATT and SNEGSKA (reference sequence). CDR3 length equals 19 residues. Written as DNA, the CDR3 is TGCAGTGCCCCACCCCCTCCGGGAACCCGATCTGGCTCCTACAATGAGCAGTTCTTC. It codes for CSAPPPPGTRSGSYNEQFF.

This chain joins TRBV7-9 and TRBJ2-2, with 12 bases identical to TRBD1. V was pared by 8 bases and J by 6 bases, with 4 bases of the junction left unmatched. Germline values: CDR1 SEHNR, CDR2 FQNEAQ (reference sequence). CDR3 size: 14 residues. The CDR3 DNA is TGTGCCAGCGCGGGACAGGGGGCCTCCGGGGAGCTGTTTTTT. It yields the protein CASAGQGASGELFF.